This TCR beta chain was captured in a study of shared clonotypes between healthy human individuals. Study findings and constraints: Clonotypes shared by all four donors outscored non-shared clonotypes in generation probability. The authors sampled blood alone, and tissue repertoires likely differ. Generally, naive subsets (rather than memory subsets) showed larger estimated richness.

Genomic DNA of each subset was evenly split across several immunoSEQ plates. Profiling relied on immunoSEQ multiplex PCR, and the TCRdb table lists in-frame clones only, not all of them. The sample contains around 990,000 clones, around 77% of which appear only once. Of note for this clone: Its target is unknown.

Trimming stripped 4 bases from V and 1 base from J, with 11 bases between. The CDR3 spans 14 residues. Per germline, CDR1 LNHDA and CDR2 SQIVND (reference sequence). The chain employs TRBV19 and TRBJ2-7; TRBD1 might be the D (6 bases). The sequence was collected from a man aged 18 to 29 in good health. Some clones in this sample may be carry-over from other donors' samples. Specimen: memory CD4+ T cells from PBMCs. This sample's subset: CD45RA-negative fraction. The CDR3 DNA is TGTGCCAGTAGTAGGACAGTCCCTTCCTACGAGCAGTACTTC. It encodes CASSRTVPSYEQYF.